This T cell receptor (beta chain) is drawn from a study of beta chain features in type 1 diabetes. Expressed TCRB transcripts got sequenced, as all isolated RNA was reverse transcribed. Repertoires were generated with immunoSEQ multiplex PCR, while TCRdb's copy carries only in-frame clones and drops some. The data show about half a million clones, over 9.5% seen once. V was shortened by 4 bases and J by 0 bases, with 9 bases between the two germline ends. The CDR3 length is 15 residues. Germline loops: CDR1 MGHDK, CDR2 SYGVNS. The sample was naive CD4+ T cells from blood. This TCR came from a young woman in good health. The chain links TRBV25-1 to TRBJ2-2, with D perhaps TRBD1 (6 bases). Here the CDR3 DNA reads TGTGCCAGCAGTGTAACAGGGACGAACACCGGGGAGCTGTTTTTT. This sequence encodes CASSVTGTNTGELFF.